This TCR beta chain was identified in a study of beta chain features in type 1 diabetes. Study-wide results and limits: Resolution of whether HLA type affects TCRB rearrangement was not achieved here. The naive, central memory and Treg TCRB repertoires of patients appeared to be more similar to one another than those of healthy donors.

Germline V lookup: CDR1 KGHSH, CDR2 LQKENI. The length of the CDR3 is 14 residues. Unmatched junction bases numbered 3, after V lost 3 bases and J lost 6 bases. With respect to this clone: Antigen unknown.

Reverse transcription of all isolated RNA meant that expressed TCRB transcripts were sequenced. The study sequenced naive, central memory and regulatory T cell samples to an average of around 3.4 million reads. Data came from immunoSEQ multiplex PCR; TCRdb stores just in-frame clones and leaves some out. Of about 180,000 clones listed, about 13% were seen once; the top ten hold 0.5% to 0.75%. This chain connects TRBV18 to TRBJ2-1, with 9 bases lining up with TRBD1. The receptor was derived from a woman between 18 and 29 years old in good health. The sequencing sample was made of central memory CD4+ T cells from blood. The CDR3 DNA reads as TGTGCCAGCTCACCGCGGGACAGGGTCAATGAGCAGTTCTTC. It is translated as CASSPRDRVNEQFF.